This T cell receptor beta chain was profiled in a study of T-cell reconstitution after alpha-beta-depleted transplantation in children. TCRbeta library construction was performed incorporating unique molecular identifiers. In TCRdb, the PCR reads were re-called with MiXCR into one record per CDR3 protein. The table has some 460,000 distinct CDR3 sequences, roughly 15% seen once. This clonotype was detected a few times. Antigen: not known. Study outcomes and limitations: T-cell counts and diversity at one year following transplant were attributed mainly to newly produced T cells. After transplant, high TCRbeta diversity at day 60 in some patients arose from surviving recipient T cells and thymic progenitors. Reportedly, only several hundred clones from non-depleted graft cells drove alpha-beta T-cell counts at about two months.

This clonotype originated in a boy in the first two years of life who had a stem cell transplant for Wiskott-Aldrich syndrome, so the T cells may come from the graft donor. This specimen consisted of PBMCs, mostly from graft donor cells, obtained 360 days after TCRalphabeta/CD19-depleted stem cell transplant.

The CDR3 nucleotides read TGCAGCGTCCCACAGGGAGGTACTGACAATGAGCAGTTCTTC. This translates into CSVPQGGTDNEQFF. The chain links TRBV29-1 to TRBJ2-1; D tentatively reads TRBD1 or TRBD2 (6 bases each). V lost 6 bases, J lost 5 bases, and 17 bases lay in between. The germline V gene encodes CDR1 SQVTM and CDR2 ANQGSEA. This CDR3 spans 14 amino acids.